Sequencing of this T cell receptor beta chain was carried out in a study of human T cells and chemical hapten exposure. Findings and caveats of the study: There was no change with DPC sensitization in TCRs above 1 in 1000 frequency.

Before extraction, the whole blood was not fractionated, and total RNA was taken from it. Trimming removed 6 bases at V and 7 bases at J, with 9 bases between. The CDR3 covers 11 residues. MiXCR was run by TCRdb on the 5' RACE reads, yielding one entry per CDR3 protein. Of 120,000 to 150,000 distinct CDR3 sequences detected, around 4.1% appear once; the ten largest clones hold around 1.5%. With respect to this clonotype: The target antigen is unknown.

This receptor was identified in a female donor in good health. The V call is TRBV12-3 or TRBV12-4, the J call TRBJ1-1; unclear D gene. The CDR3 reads CASSRHREAFF. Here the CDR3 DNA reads TGTGCCAGCAGCCGACACCGTGAAGCTTTCTTT.